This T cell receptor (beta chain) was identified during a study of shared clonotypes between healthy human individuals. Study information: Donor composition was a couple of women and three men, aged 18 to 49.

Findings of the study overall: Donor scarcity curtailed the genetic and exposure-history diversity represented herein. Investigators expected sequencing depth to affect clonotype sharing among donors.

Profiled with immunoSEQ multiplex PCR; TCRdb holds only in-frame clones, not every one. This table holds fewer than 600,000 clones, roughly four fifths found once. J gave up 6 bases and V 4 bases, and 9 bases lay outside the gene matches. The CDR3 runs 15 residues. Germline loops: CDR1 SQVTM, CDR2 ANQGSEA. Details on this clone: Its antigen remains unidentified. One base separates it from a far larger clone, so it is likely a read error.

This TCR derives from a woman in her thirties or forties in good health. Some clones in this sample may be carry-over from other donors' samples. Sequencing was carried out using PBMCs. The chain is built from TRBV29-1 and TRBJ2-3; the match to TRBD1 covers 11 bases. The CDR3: CSVGRGTGGSDTQYF. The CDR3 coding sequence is TGCAGCGTTGGAAGGGGGACAGGGGGTTCGGATACGCAGTATTTT.